One and the same sample provided the 2 T cell receptor beta chains below, sequenced in a study of CD8 T cells in Susac syndrome. An input of about 0.45 to 1 ug of RNA was subjected to reverse transcription using random hexamers. TCRdb called the immunoSEQ multiplex PCR reads again in MiXCR, with one record for every CDR3 protein. The table shows 120,000 or so distinct CDR3 sequences, with 93% occurring only once. Sequenced sample: CD4+ T cells from PBMCs. These receptors came from a human donor with multiple sclerosis.

This chain connects TRBV9 to TRBJ2-3, with 11 bases that match TRBD1. Unmatched junction bases numbered 7, after V lost 2 bases and J lost 5 bases. This CDR3 comprises 16 residues. Per the germline V gene, CDR1 is SGDLS and CDR2 is YYNGEE. The CDR3 is CASSVGDRGYGDTQYF. The CDR3 DNA follows: TGTGCCAGCAGCGTGGGGGACAGGGGGTATGGAGATACGCAGTATTTT.

This clonotype was detected once. The rearrangement uses TRBV19 and TRBJ2-7; 7 bases fit TRBD2. Germline CDR1 is LNHDA and CDR2 is SQIVND (reference sequence). This CDR3 comprises 14 residues. With 3 bases clipped from V and 5 bases from J, the junction kept 7 bases outside the gene matches. CDR3 DNA sequence: TGTGCCAGTAGTATCCAGGGCCGGGGGGACGAGCAGTACTTC. This codes for CASSIQGRGDEQYF.